This is a list of T cell receptor beta chains from one sample in a study of blood T cell repertoires in COVID-19. Measured with immunoSEQ multiplex PCR; TCRdb has only the in-frame clones, and not every one. This table has about 350,000 clones, around 87% appearing once. The sample taken for sequencing was PBMCs or T cells enriched from blood (not recorded which). All receptors derive from a woman in her twenties or thirties who had recovered from COVID-19. Both conserved end residues are part of each CDR3. D genes are given only for firm matches. The listing skips clone size in some rows; elsewhere it reads once, few, many or a size class.

v_call: TRBV5-1
j_call: TRBJ1-1
d_call: TRBD1
clone_size: .
cdr3_nt: TGCGCCAGCAGGCGGTGGACAGGATCGAACACTGAAGCTTTCTTT
cdr3_aa: CASRRWTGSNTEAFF

v_call: TRBV24-1
j_call: TRBJ2-3
d_call: TRBD1
clone_size: .
cdr3_nt: TGTGCCACCAGTGATCGACAGGGGCTAACAGATACGCAGTATTTT
cdr3_aa: CATSDRQGLTDTQYF

v_call: TRBV11-2
j_call: TRBJ1-1
d_call: .
clone_size: few
cdr3_nt: TGTGCCAGCAGCCCACTGGGGGCGAACACTGAAGCTTTCTTT
cdr3_aa: CASSPLGANTEAFF

v_call: TRBV7-2
j_call: TRBJ1-5
d_call: TRBD1
clone_size: .
cdr3_nt: TGTGCCAGCAGCCCGCCCACAGGGGGCAATCAGCCCCAGCATTTT
cdr3_aa: CASSPPTGGNQPQHF

v_call: TRBV5-3
j_call: TRBJ1-3
d_call: .
clone_size: .
cdr3_nt: TGTGCCAGAAGCTCAGGACAGAGCTCTGGAAACACCATATATTTT
cdr3_aa: CARSSGQSSGNTIYF

v_call: TRBV4-2
j_call: TRBJ1-3
d_call: .
clone_size: .
cdr3_nt: TGTGCCAGCAGCGGGACGGGGGACTCTGGAAACACCATATATTTT
cdr3_aa: CASSGTGDSGNTIYF

v_call: TRBV7-2
j_call: TRBJ2-7
d_call: .
clone_size: .
cdr3_nt: TGTGCCAGCAGCTTAGTCTCCTCCTACGAGCAGTACTTC
cdr3_aa: CASSLVSSYEQYF

v_call: TRBV6-5
j_call: TRBJ1-1
d_call: .
clone_size: .
cdr3_nt: TGTGCCAGCTCACAGGGAAGGATTGCTGAAGCTTTCTTT
cdr3_aa: CASSQGRIAEAFF

v_call: TRBV2
j_call: TRBJ1-2
d_call: .
clone_size: .
cdr3_nt: TGTGCCAGCAGTGAAGCTCGAGGGTATGGCTACACCTTC
cdr3_aa: CASSEARGYGYTF

v_call: TRBV7-2
j_call: TRBJ1-3
d_call: .
clone_size: .
cdr3_nt: TGTGCCAGCAGCTTAGACGGACACGGATTCTCTGGAAACACCATATATTTT
cdr3_aa: CASSLDGHGFSGNTIYF

v_call: TRBV2
j_call: TRBJ1-1
d_call: .
clone_size: .
cdr3_nt: TGTGCCAGCATTCTCCAGGTCGAAGCTTTCTTT
cdr3_aa: CASILQVEAFF

v_call: TRBV7-2
j_call: TRBJ2-1
d_call: .
clone_size: .
cdr3_nt: TGTGCCAGCAGCTTACGGGGGTCCGCCTATGAGCAGTTCTTC
cdr3_aa: CASSLRGSAYEQFF

v_call: TRBV4-1
j_call: TRBJ1-6
d_call: .
clone_size: .
cdr3_nt: TGCGCCAGCAGCCCCCGGGGTCTAGGGAATTCACCCCTCCACTTT
cdr3_aa: CASSPRGLGNSPLHF

v_call: TRBV7-2
j_call: TRBJ2-3
d_call: TRBD2
clone_size: .
cdr3_nt: TGTGCCAGCAGCCCCCCAGGGGCGGGGGGGATAGATACGCAGTATTTT
cdr3_aa: CASSPPGAGGIDTQYF

v_call: TRBV14
j_call: TRBJ1-2
d_call: .
clone_size: .
cdr3_nt: TGTGCCAGCAGCCCAAGGCAGGGTAACTATGGCTACACCTTC
cdr3_aa: CASSPRQGNYGYTF

v_call: TRBV18
j_call: TRBJ1-2
d_call: .
clone_size: .
cdr3_nt: TGTGCCAGCTCACCACAACAGGGAGACTATGGCTACACCTTC
cdr3_aa: CASSPQQGDYGYTF

v_call: TRBV15
j_call: TRBJ2-1
d_call: TRBD2
clone_size: .
cdr3_nt: TGTGCCACCAGCAAGTGGCTAGCGGGGGGGAGGAATGAGCAGTTCTTC
cdr3_aa: CATSKWLAGGRNEQFF

v_call: TRBV4-1
j_call: TRBJ2-1
d_call: TRBD2
clone_size: few
cdr3_nt: TGCGCCAGCAGCCAAGAGGAGGGCGGGGGGGCCATAAATGAGCAGTTCTTC
cdr3_aa: CASSQEEGGGAINEQFF

v_call: TRBV29-1
j_call: TRBJ2-1
d_call: .
clone_size: once
cdr3_nt: TGCAGCGTTGTTGCGGGGAGCCGTCCTGATGAGCAGTTCTTC
cdr3_aa: CSVVAGSRPDEQFF

v_call: TRBV5-6
j_call: TRBJ2-5
d_call: TRBD2
clone_size: once
cdr3_nt: TGTGCCAGCAGCTCCCTTCCTGGGGACTACCCATACTTC
cdr3_aa: CASSSLPGDYPYF

v_call: TRBV6-2/TRBV6-3
j_call: TRBJ1-1
d_call: .
clone_size: .
cdr3_nt: TGTGCCAGCAGTGCCCGGACTCGGGGGGGCGGGACTGAAGCTTTCTTT
cdr3_aa: CASSARTRGGGTEAFF

v_call: TRBV5-1
j_call: TRBJ2-3
d_call: .
clone_size: .
cdr3_nt: TGCGCCAGCAGCTTGATTGCAGGGGAATCGACAGATACGCAGTATTTT
cdr3_aa: CASSLIAGESTDTQYF

v_call: TRBV10-3
j_call: TRBJ1-1
d_call: TRBD1
clone_size: .
cdr3_nt: TGTGCCATCACCCGTCGCCCCGGGGGACAGGGGGCGCCCACTGAAGCTTTCTTT
cdr3_aa: CAITRRPGGQGAPTEAFF

v_call: TRBV27
j_call: TRBJ1-2
d_call: TRBD1
clone_size: .
cdr3_nt: TGTGCCAGCAGTTACAGGGGTGCCTATGGCTACACCTTC
cdr3_aa: CASSYRGAYGYTF

v_call: TRBV6-5
j_call: TRBJ1-1
d_call: .
clone_size: .
cdr3_nt: TGTGCCAGCACCGGACAGACGAACACTGAAGCTTTCTTT
cdr3_aa: CASTGQTNTEAFF

v_call: TRBV10-3
j_call: TRBJ2-1
d_call: TRBD2
clone_size: .
cdr3_nt: TGTGCCATCAGGGGGACTAGCGGTTACAATGAGCAGTTCTTC
cdr3_aa: CAIRGTSGYNEQFF

v_call: TRBV7-2
j_call: TRBJ1-2
d_call: TRBD1
clone_size: few
cdr3_nt: TGTGCCAGCAGCCCGGACAGGAACTATGGCTACACCTTC
cdr3_aa: CASSPDRNYGYTF